This entry features one T cell receptor (beta chain) sequence. Its specificity is unknown. Cells were stimulated with CMV-infected fibroblast lysates at approximately 10 ug/mL. Responding CD4+ T cells were sorted by upregulation of both CD40 ligand and CD69. The data were obtained in a study of persistence of HIV-infected CD4 T cells. The immunoSEQ assay was version 4, run in survey mode. This table comes from immunoSEQ multiplex PCR, and its TCRdb copy is limited to in-frame clones, with some not included. The data show roughly 7,500 clones, roughly three fifths seen once. Trimming left V 0 bases short and J 4 bases short, with 12 bases between. Per the germline V gene, CDR1 is MNHEY and CDR2 is SVGAGI. CDR3 length equals 15 residues.

The gene calls are TRBV6-5 and TRBJ1-2, with D perhaps matching TRBD1 (6 bases). The specimen comprised CD4+ T cells sorted from PBMCs after roughly 18-hour stimulation, sampled from a patient who received antiretroviral therapy. This receptor was taken from an adult man with HIV who was CMV-seropositive. This CDR3 is CASSYSIGGSYGYTF. The CDR3 bases are TGTGCCAGCAGTTACTCGATAGGGGGAAGCTATGGCTACACCTTC.